Below, 8 T cell receptor beta chains from the same sample are listed, as sequenced in a study of blood T cell repertoires in COVID-19. Sequencing used immunoSEQ multiplex PCR; TCRdb keeps in-frame clones, though not all of them. The data hold 150,000 to 200,000 clones, with 60% to 85% observed a single time. The sequenced sample was peripheral blood. These receptors were taken from a man aged 55 to 69 with active or convalescent COVID-19.

V and J are TRBV6-5 and TRBJ2-7; 11 bases agree with TRBD1. The V and J ends lost 2 bases and 6 bases, in that order; junction bases with no gene match: 6. The CDR3 is made up of 15 amino acids. The V gene's germline CDR1 is MNHEY and CDR2 SVGAGI. Here the CDR3 DNA reads TGTGCCAGCAGTTACAGCGGGACAGGGGGTGGCGAGCAGTACTTC. It codes for CASSYSGTGGGEQYF.

The chain has TRBV28 and TRBJ2-2; 8 nucleotides match TRBD2. This CDR3 has 13 residues. Per the germline V gene, CDR1 is MDHEN and CDR2 is SYDVKM. J was trimmed by 5 bases and V by 10 bases; bases with no gene match: 6. CDR3 region: CANRRGATGELFF. CDR3 nucleotides: TGTGCCAACAGGCGGGGGGCGACCGGGGAGCTGTTTTTT.

The V and J genes are TRBV9 and TRBJ1-6, with a weak D call TRBD1 (6 bases). Germline loops: CDR1 SGDLS, CDR2 YYNGEE. V was clipped by 3 bases and J by 11 bases, with 12 bases between them. The CDR3 is 13 amino acids. CDR3 sequence reads: CASSDQGKPPLHF. DNA for the CDR3: TGTGCCAGCAGCGACCAGGGGAAACCACCCCTCCACTTT.

This clone was observed once. The junction does not match germline at one end; this may be a read error. The chain carries TRBV28 and TRBJ2-7, with TRBD1 as a possible D gene (6 bases). CDR3 size: 13 residues. Looked up from germline, CDR1 is MDHEN and CDR2 is SYDVKM. In DNA form, the CDR3 reads TGCGTAGTGGCAGGGGCCCTTACCTACGAGCAGTACTTC. Translated: CVVAGALTYEQYF.

The rearrangement uses TRBV5-1 and TRBJ2-1; 9 nucleotides match TRBD2. The ends lost 3 bases at V and 6 bases at J; junction bases unmatched: 10. The CDR3 spans 16 residues. Germline V CDR1 and CDR2: SGHRS, YFSETQ. Here the CDR3 reads CASSSLAGASLNEQFF. CDR3 nucleotides: TGCGCCAGCAGCTCCTTAGCGGGAGCCTCCCTCAATGAGCAGTTCTTC.

The chain combines TRBV7-8 with TRBJ1-5; the match to TRBD1 covers 7 bases. The CDR3 has 15 amino acids. The V gene end was trimmed by 7 bases and the J gene end by 5 bases; junction bases not matched to a gene: 11. Germline loops: CDR1 SGHVS, CDR2 FQNEAQ. The CDR3 loop is CASTSGTVGYQPQHF. CDR3 in DNA: TGTGCCAGCACCTCCGGGACAGTAGGTTATCAGCCCCAGCATTTT.

The V call is TRBV27, the J call TRBJ1-1; no clear D gene. The CDR3 sequence is 16 residues long. V shed 4 bases and J shed 2 bases, with 17 bases lying between them. Germline V gene lookup returns CDR1 MNHEY and CDR2 SMNVEV (reference sequence). The CDR3 protein is CASSSRHVNLNTEAFF. The CDR3 DNA reads TGTGCCAGCAGTTCACGACACGTAAACCTAAACACTGAAGCTTTCTTT.

The genes are TRBV7-9 and TRBJ1-1; D unclear. This CDR3 region has 15 residues. Between the trimmed V and J ends, which lost 1 base and 5 bases, there was a span of 14 bases. Per the germline V gene, CDR1 is SEHNR and CDR2 is FQNEAQ (reference sequence). The CDR3 loop is CASSLEAGSRTEAFF. The DNA for the CDR3 is TGTGCCAGCAGCTTAGAAGCGGGAAGCAGGACTGAAGCTTTCTTT.